This T cell receptor beta chain was recovered during a study of blood T cell repertoires in COVID-19. As for the study in general: Collection of acute and convalescent COVID-19 samples took place in the United States, Italy and Spain. Sample material is recorded as cDNA or gDNA derived from T cells, B-cell-depleted T cells, or PBMCs.

The CDR3 is made up of 17 amino acids. CDR1 and CDR2 (germline): MNHEY, SMNVEV (reference sequence). J gave up 0 bases and V 3 bases, and 7 bases lay outside the gene matches. This clone was observed once. As processed by the authors: Amplification with reference gene primers provided the estimates of nucleated cell counts. TCRdb keeps only in-frame clones here, not all; method: immunoSEQ multiplex PCR. The DNA gave D and trimming, while V, J and clone size come from that table. The table lists more than 70,000 clones, over 80% of them singletons, with less than 5% in the top ten. The V gene is TRBV27, the J gene TRBJ1-3; 8 bases agree with TRBD1. The receptor comes from a woman between 45 and 65 years old in a cohort sampled during active COVID-19. Sequencing was carried out using peripheral blood. As DNA, the CDR3 is TGTGCCAGCAGTTTGAGATCCAGGGGGCTCTCTGGAAACACCATATATTTT. Its protein is CASSLRSRGLSGNTIYF.